The text below deals with one T cell receptor (beta chain). Its antigen is still unknown. These data are taken from a study of T cells expressing NK-cell markers. Study at large: It was sorted CD3+CD56-NKG2C+, CD3+CD56+NKG2C- and CD3+CD56+NKG2C+ T cells that provided the TCR beta repertoires. The study sequenced eight donors, seven HCMV-seropositive and one seronegative.

General study points: Of the CD8+ T cell pool in five or six donors, roughly 1.0-8% was accounted for by dominant NKG2C+ clonotypes.

Researchers built TCR beta cDNA using 5'RACE template switching with UMIs. No DNA is given; TCRdb re-called the 5' RACE reads and lists each CDR3 protein once. The sample includes roughly 150,000 distinct CDR3 sequences. Germline values: CDR1 SGHTS, CDR2 YDEGEE. The CDR3 extends over 13 amino acids. The chain combines TRBV5-8 with TRBJ2-5. Sequencing was carried out using blood T cells: a sorted CD56 or NKG2C T cell subset, CD4+ or CD8+ T cells, or bulk PBMC T cells (not recorded which). The clonotype was recovered from a man aged 18-70 years in good health. The CDR3 reads CASSFGSQETQYF. Supplemented by reference TRBV5-8 and TRBJ2-5, the full variable domain reads EAGVTQSPTHLIKTRGQQATLRCSPISGHTSVYWYQQALGLGLQFLLWYDEGEERNRGNFPPRFSGRQFPNYSSELNVNALELEDSALYLCASSFGSQETQYFGPGTRLLVL.